The 16 T cell receptor beta chains below were found in one sample sequenced in a study of cytomegalovirus exposure and HLA in healthy donors. The PCR ran on 60 Vbeta and 13 Jbeta primers. TCRdb's table, derived via immunoSEQ multiplex PCR, lists solely in-frame clones and lacks some. The sample consists of under 250,000 clones, 60% to 80% of them appearing once. Specimen: PBMCs. The receptors shown here come from a woman aged 25 to 45 in good health and CMV-seronegative.

The chain has TRBV4-1 and TRBJ1-1, with D unresolved. CDR3 length: 15 residues. Germline CDR1 and CDR2: MGHRA and YSYEKL. The V gene lost 5 bases and the J gene lost 1 base, with 14 bases spanning the gap. The CDR3 bases are TGCGCCAGCAGCGAAAGAGGGTCGCCGAACACTGAAGCTTTCTTT. The encoded protein is CASSERGSPNTEAFF.

The J gene is TRBJ2-3, the V gene TRBV6-1; TRBD2 might be the D (6 bases). Trimming took off 8 bases at V and 3 bases at J, with 12 bases between the two ends. This CDR3 has 13 residues. Per the germline V gene, CDR1 is MNHNS and CDR2 is SASEGT. Written as DNA, the CDR3 is TGTGCCAGCTCCTGGGGGGATACAGATACGCAGTATTTT. Amino acid sequence: CASSWGDTDTQYF.

The genes are TRBV7-6 and TRBJ2-1, with 12 bases aligning to TRBD1. Germline values: CDR1 SGHVS, CDR2 FNYEAQ. The CDR3 is 17 amino acids. The trim removed 1 base at V and 5 bases at J, leaving 6 bases unmatched. The CDR3 DNA reads as TGTGCCAGCAGCTTAGTACCGGGACAGGGGGCCGACAATGAGCAGTTCTTC. It codes for CASSLVPGQGADNEQFF.

This clone occurred once. The CDR3 protein is CAWSEGGNQPQHF. The CDR3 bases are TGTGCCTGGAGTGAGGGGGGCAATCAGCCCCAGCATTTT. The gene calls are TRBV30 and TRBJ1-5; TRBD1 is a possible D gene (6 bases). This CDR3 has 13 amino acids. Trimming shortened V by 1 base and J by 2 bases, and 6 bases separated the two germline ends. Germline V CDR1 and CDR2: GTSNPN, SVGIG (reference sequence). The entire variable domain, with the rest obtained from reference TRBV30 and TRBJ1-5, is as follows: SQTIHQWPATLVQPVGSPLSLECTVEGTSNPNLYWYRQAAGRGLQLLFYSVGIGQISSEVPQNLSASRPQDRQFILSSKKLLLSDSGFYLCAWSEGGNQPQHFGDGTRLSIL.

The genes are TRBV11-2 and TRBJ1-2, with no clear D. The germline V gene encodes CDR1 SGHAT and CDR2 FQNNGV. The CDR3 is 13 amino acids. Trimming stripped 1 base from V and 4 bases from J, with 7 bases between. CDR3: CASSLGETYGYTF. The DNA of the CDR3 is TGTGCCAGCAGCTTAGGGGAGACCTATGGCTACACCTTC.

The V and J genes are TRBV5-4 and TRBJ1-1; possible D gene TRBD1, 5 bases. The CDR3 is 14 amino acids. Trimming removed 1 base at V and 7 bases at J, with 14 bases between. Germline CDR1 SGHNT, CDR2 YYREEE (reference sequence). The CDR3 region is CASSLSSSGDEAFF. In nucleotides, the CDR3 is TGTGCCAGCAGCTTGTCTTCTTCGGGGGATGAAGCTTTCTTT.

The J gene is TRBJ2-7, the V gene TRBV5-5, with D uncertain. The CDR3 has 13 amino acids. V shed 1 base and J shed 1 base, with 6 bases lying between them. CDR1 is SGHKS, CDR2 YYEKEE, per germline (reference sequence). In nucleotides, the CDR3 is TGTGCCAGCAGCTTGTATGTATCCTACGAGCAGTACTTC. Protein sequence: CASSLYVSYEQYF.

The chain recombines TRBV5-1 with TRBJ2-7; D is perhaps TRBD2 (5 bases). V was clipped by 3 bases and J by 6 bases, with 10 bases between them. The CDR3 has 12 residues. CDR1 is SGHRS and CDR2 is YFSETQ in the germline V gene. CDR3: CASSSGGGEQYF. CDR3 nucleotides: TGCGCCAGCAGCTCCGGAGGTGGCGAGCAGTACTTC.

This clone was observed once. Germline and junction disagree at one end, which may indicate a read error. V gene TRBV7-9 combines with J gene TRBJ2-7, with TRBD1 matching 7 bases. Germline CDR1 reads SEHNR; CDR2 reads FQNEAQ (reference sequence). This CDR3 has 16 residues. DNA for the CDR3: TGTTCCAGCAGCTCCAGACTGACAGGGCTAGCCTACGAGCAGTACTTC. Its protein product is CSSSSRLTGLAYEQYF.

This clone has only one observation. The J gene is TRBJ2-4, the V gene TRBV6-6; TRBD1 matches 7 bases. From germline, CDR1 is MNHNY and CDR2 SVGAGI (reference sequence). J was trimmed by 0 bases and V by 2 bases; bases with no gene match: 4. The CDR3 length is 16 residues. DNA for the CDR3: TGTGCCAGCAGTTACCCGGGACAGTCAGCCAAAAACATTCAGTACTTC. Translating it yields CASSYPGQSAKNIQYF.

The chain links TRBV5-1 to TRBJ1-4; maybe TRBD1 (6 bases). Trimming pared 0 bases from V and 5 bases from J, leaving 8 bases between. This CDR3 is 14 amino acids long. The germline gives CDR1 SGHRS, CDR2 YFSETQ. CDR3 in amino acids: CASSLARGNEKLFF. Here the CDR3 DNA reads TGCGCCAGCAGCTTGGCCAGGGGCAATGAAAAACTGTTTTTT.

The chain joins TRBV9 to TRBJ2-1; D call uncertain. CDR3 size: 13 residues. The V end lost 3 bases, the J end lost 8 bases, and 12 bases lay between the germline ends. The germline CDR1 and CDR2 sequences are SGDLS and YYNGEE. The CDR3 loop is CASSDDSVHEQFF. The CDR3 nucleotides read TGTGCCAGCAGCGATGACTCAGTACATGAGCAGTTCTTC.

The chain has TRBV25-1 and TRBJ1-2; tentative D call: TRBD1 (6 bases). The CDR3 covers 14 residues. V dropped 3 bases and J dropped 8 bases, with 16 bases sitting between them. Germline values: CDR1 MGHDK, CDR2 SYGVNS. The CDR3 here is CASSEGTLWRGYTF. In DNA, the CDR3 is TGTGCCAGCAGTGAGGGGACACTTTGGCGAGGCTACACCTTC.

V gene TRBV4-2 combines with J gene TRBJ2-7, with D perhaps matching TRBD2 (6 bases). The CDR3 totals 14 residues. V lost 0 bases to trimming and J lost 6 bases, with 12 bases between them. The germline gives CDR1 LGHNA, CDR2 YNFKEQ. The CDR3 sequence: CASSQDGRILEQYF. CDR3 sequence (DNA): TGTGCCAGCAGCCAAGATGGGAGGATCCTCGAGCAGTACTTC.

The chain recombines TRBV7-9 with TRBJ1-2, with 8 bases identical to TRBD1. V lost 1 base, J lost 2 bases, and 0 bases stayed unmatched. Per the germline V gene, CDR1 is SEHNR and CDR2 is FQNEAQ (reference sequence). The length of the CDR3 is 14 residues. The CDR3 nucleotides read TGTGCCAGCAGCTTAGGACAGGGGAACTATGGCTACACCTTC. It translates to CASSLGQGNYGYTF.

This chain connects TRBV21-1 to TRBJ1-3; no DNA check was done on the table's D call, TRBD1. TRBV21-1 is an annotated pseudogene. CDR3 length: 15 residues. CDR3 sequence: CASSKDIEQGNTIYF. The CDR3 nucleotides read TGTGCCAGCAGCAAAGACATCGAACAGGGGAACACCATATATTTT.